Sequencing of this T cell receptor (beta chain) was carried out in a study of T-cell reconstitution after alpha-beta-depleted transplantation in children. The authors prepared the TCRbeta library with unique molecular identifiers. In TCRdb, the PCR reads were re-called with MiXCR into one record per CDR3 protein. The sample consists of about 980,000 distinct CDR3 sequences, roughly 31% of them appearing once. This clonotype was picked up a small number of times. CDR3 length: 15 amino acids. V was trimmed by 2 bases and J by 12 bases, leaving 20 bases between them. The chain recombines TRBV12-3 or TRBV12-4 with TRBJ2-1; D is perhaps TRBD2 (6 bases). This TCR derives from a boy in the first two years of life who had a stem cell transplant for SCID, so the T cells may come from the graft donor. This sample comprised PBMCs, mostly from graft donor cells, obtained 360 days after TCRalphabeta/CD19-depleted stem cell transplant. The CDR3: CASSLPSTPGGRQFF. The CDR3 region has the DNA TGTGCCAGCAGTTTACCCTCAACACCCGGGGGACGGCAGTTCTTC.